The 32 T cell receptor beta chains in this list originate from one sample, sequenced in a study of blood T cell repertoires in COVID-19. Libraries were prepared by immunoSEQ multiplex PCR; TCRdb keeps only in-frame clonotypes and omits some of them. Altogether under 350,000 clones are present, 80% to 90% being singletons, with the ten largest covering about 4.2%. Source material: peripheral blood. The receptors stem from a man aged 35 to 55 with acute or convalescent COVID-19.

This clone was found a few times. V is TRBV30 and J is TRBJ1-5; TRBD1 might be the D (5 bases). Per germline, CDR1 GTSNPN and CDR2 SVGIG (reference sequence). With 0 bases removed from V and 7 bases from J, the gap between germline ends came to 7 bases. The CDR3 has 12 residues. The CDR3 DNA reads as TGTGCCTGGAGTGTACGGGGGCAGCCCCAGCATTTT. Its translation is CAWSVRGQPQHF.

V and J are TRBV24-1 and TRBJ2-3; a weak D match, TRBD1 (6 bases). V was clipped by 2 bases and J by 2 bases, with 22 bases between them. Germline values: CDR1 KGHDR, CDR2 SFDVKD. The CDR3 runs to 19 residues. The CDR3 DNA reads TGTGCCACCAGTGATTCTCCCACGAGGCAGGGGATTTTCACAGATACGCAGTATTTT. The encoded protein is CATSDSPTRQGIFTDTQYF.

This rearrangement joins TRBV5-1 to TRBJ1-2; TRBD1 aligns across 8 bases. CDR3 length: 16 residues. Per germline, CDR1 SGHRS and CDR2 YFSETQ. After removal of 3 bases from V and 6 bases from J, the junction contained 13 bases not matched to a gene. CDR3 DNA sequence: TGCGCCAGCAGCTCGGGACAGGAATACCTCGGAGATGGCTACACCTTC. Protein sequence: CASSSGQEYLGDGYTF.

The V gene is TRBV5-1, the J gene TRBJ2-6; D gene unclear. Looked up from germline, CDR1 is SGHRS and CDR2 is YFSETQ. This CDR3 is 13 amino acids long. The V gene lost 10 bases and the J gene lost 4 bases, with 12 bases spanning the gap. CDR3 loop: CASLEYGANVLTF. Written as DNA, the CDR3 is TGCGCCTCTCTGGAGTACGGGGCCAACGTCCTGACTTTC.

The chain is built from TRBV2 and TRBJ1-1; D is undetermined. The CDR3 has 12 residues. The V end was cut by 5 bases, the J end by 1 base, with 5 bases between. Germline V gene data show CDR1 as SNHLY and CDR2 as FYNNEI. The CDR3 nucleotides read TGTGCCAGCAGTCTAGGGAACACTGAAGCTTTCTTT. This codes for CASSLGNTEAFF. Full variable domain (outside the CDR3, taken from reference TRBV2 and TRBJ1-1): EPEVTQTPSHQVTQMGQEVILRCVPISNHLYFYWYRQILGQKVEFLVSFYNNEISEKSEIFDDQFSVERPDGSNFTLKIRSTKLEDSAMYFCASSLGNTEAFFGQGTRLTVV.

V and J are TRBV24-1 and TRBJ2-3; a weak D match, TRBD2 (5 bases). This CDR3 spans 14 amino acids. Germline CDR1 reads KGHDR; CDR2 reads SFDVKD. The V and J ends lost 4 bases and 2 bases respectively, with 9 bases between them. CDR3 DNA sequence: TGTGCCACCAGTGACTTCCGGGACACAGATACGCAGTATTTT. It is translated as CATSDFRDTDTQYF.

This clone was seen only once. The chain uses TRBV5-6 and TRBJ1-1; tentatively, D is TRBD1 (5 bases). The CDR3 consists of 12 residues. From germline, CDR1 is SGHDT and CDR2 YYEEEE. The V end was cut by 1 base, the J end by 6 bases, with 7 bases between. For the CDR3, the DNA is TGTGCCAGCAGCTTGCAGGGTGCTGAAGCTTTCTTT. Amino acids: CASSLQGAEAFF.

V is TRBV27 and J is TRBJ2-3; 9 bases agree with TRBD1. The CDR3 extends over 17 amino acids. The J segment lost 0 bases and the V segment lost 5 bases, leaving 9 bases of the junction unmatched. Germline assignment: CDR1 MNHEY and CDR2 SMNVEV (reference sequence). CDR3 bases: TGTGCCAGCAGTGCATACGGGACAGGGAGTAGCACAGATACGCAGTATTTT. Translated, it gives CASSAYGTGSSTDTQYF.

This chain joins TRBV10-1 and TRBJ1-1, with 8 bases lining up with TRBD1. CDR1 and CDR2 from the germline V gene are WNHNN and SYGVQD (reference sequence). The ends lost 6 bases at V and 3 bases at J; junction bases unmatched: 3. The CDR3 spans 13 residues. In DNA, the CDR3 is TGCGCCAGCAGCCGGACAGGGTACACTGAAGCTTTCTTT. Translation: CASSRTGYTEAFF.

This clone was recorded only once. J is TRBJ1-2 and V is TRBV29-1, with 7 bases matching TRBD1. V lost 7 bases to trimming and J lost 4 bases; unmatched junction nucleotides: 12. The CDR3 is made up of 14 amino acids. The germline gives CDR1 SQVTM, CDR2 ANQGSEA. The CDR3, as DNA: TGCAGCGCCTCAGCCCCAGGGGGTATCTATGGCTACACCTTC. Translation gives CSASAPGGIYGYTF. Using reference TRBV29-1 and TRBJ1-2 for the parts outside the CDR3, the full variable domain is SAVISQKPSRDICQRGTSLTIQCQVDSQVTMMFWYRQQPGQSLTLIATANQGSEATYESGFVIDKFPISRPNLTFSTLTVSNMSPEDSSIYLCSASAPGGIYGYTFGSGTRLTVV.

The V call is TRBV5-6, the J call TRBJ2-2; 11 nucleotides match TRBD2. The CDR3 extends over 17 amino acids. Germline trimming cut 4 bases from V and 1 base from J; bases unmatched to any gene: 6. Per germline, CDR1 SGHDT and CDR2 YYEEEE. The CDR3 DNA reads as TGTGCCAGCAGCCCCTTACTAGCGGGGGTGAACACCGGGGAGCTGTTTTTT. Translating gives CASSPLLAGVNTGELFF.

This clone has more than one count but fewer than ten. This sample also contains other DNA sequences that code for the same CDR3. The chain couples TRBV5-1 to TRBJ1-5, with a possible D match to TRBD1 (5 bases). The CDR3 is 16 residues long. V lost 4 bases and J lost 0, with 14 bases in between. The germline V gene encodes CDR1 SGHRS and CDR2 YFSETQ. The CDR3 sequence is CASSPGHGDSNQPQHF. The CDR3 region has the DNA TGCGCCAGCAGCCCCGGACACGGTGATAGCAATCAGCCCCAGCATTTT. Full variable domain (rest looked up from reference TRBV5-1 and TRBJ1-5): KAGVTQTPRYLIKTRGQQVTLSCSPISGHRSVSWYQQTPGQGLQFLFEYFSETQRNKGNFPGRFSGRQFSNSRSEMNVSTLELGDSALYLCASSPGHGDSNQPQHFGDGTRLSIL.

V gene TRBV6-6 combines with J gene TRBJ1-1; 9 nucleotides align to TRBD1. The CDR3 is 16 residues long. Germline loops: CDR1 MNHNY, CDR2 SVGAGI (reference sequence). After removal of 6 bases from V and 5 bases from J, the junction contained 13 bases not matched to a gene. CDR3 region: CASSPTGDRGRTEAFF. The CDR3 region has the DNA TGTGCCAGCAGCCCCACAGGAGACAGGGGGAGAACTGAAGCTTTCTTT.

This chain uses TRBV12-5 with TRBJ1-1; 9 nucleotides align to TRBD1. With 6 bases clipped from V and 7 bases from J, the junction kept 9 bases outside the gene matches. CDR1 LGHNT and CDR2 FRNRAP come from the germline V gene. The CDR3 has 14 residues. In DNA, the CDR3 is TGTGCTAGTGGCCCATTGGACAGGGGAGGTGAAGCTTTCTTT. It is translated as CASGPLDRGGEAFF. The whole variable domain, filled in from reference TRBV12-5 and TRBJ1-1, reads DARVTQTPRHKVTEMGQEVTMRCQPILGHNTVFWYRQTMMQGLELLAYFRNRAPLDDSGMPKDRFSAEMPDATLATLKIQPSEPRDSAVYFCASGPLDRGGEAFFGQGTRLTVV.

The V call is TRBV7-9, the J call TRBJ1-1; D is undetermined. The CDR3 has 13 residues. Germline CDR1 is SEHNR and CDR2 is FQNEAQ (reference sequence). V gave up 4 bases and J gave up 7 bases, with 13 bases separating them. Here the CDR3 reads CASSYLLEVEAFF. CDR3 bases: TGTGCCAGCAGCTATCTGTTGGAGGTTGAAGCTTTCTTT.

The gene calls are TRBV5-4 and TRBJ1-6; 8 bases fit TRBD1. The V gene's germline CDR1 is SGHNT and CDR2 YYREEE (reference sequence). The CDR3 is 15 residues long. V was clipped by 4 bases and J by 7 bases; unmatched bases: 7. Here the CDR3 DNA reads TGTGCCAGCAGCAGGGGTGGACAGGGCAATTCACCCCTCCACTTT. It translates to CASSRGGQGNSPLHF.

The chain is built from TRBV5-4 and TRBJ1-2; D gene uncertain. Germline V gene data show CDR1 as SGHNT and CDR2 as YYREEE (reference sequence). V was trimmed by 3 bases and J by 8 bases, leaving 14 bases between them. This CDR3 has 13 amino acids. The CDR3, as DNA: TGTGCCAGCAGCTCCCTGAGTTCTAGGGGCTACACCTTC. It encodes CASSSLSSRGYTF.

The J gene is TRBJ1-3, the V gene TRBV6-5; TRBD1 is a possible D gene (6 bases). Per germline, CDR1 MNHEY and CDR2 SVGAGI. V lost 5 bases and J 4 bases, leaving 9 bases between the germline ends. The CDR3 length is 13 residues. This chain's CDR3 is CASSPDRGNTIYF. The CDR3 nucleotides are TGTGCCAGCAGTCCGGACAGAGGAAACACCATATATTTT.

This chain links TRBV7-9 with TRBJ1-1; D is unresolved. The germline gives CDR1 SEHNR, CDR2 FQNEAQ (reference sequence). Trimming shortened V by 1 base and J by 0 bases, and 12 bases separated the two germline ends. The CDR3 extends over 16 amino acids. CDR3 bases: TGTGCCAGCAGCTTAGTGAGGGTAGTCATGAACACTGAAGCTTTCTTT. Amino acids: CASSLVRVVMNTEAFF.

This chain uses TRBV18 with TRBJ2-5; TRBD1 is a possible D gene (7 bases). V lost 3 bases and J 5 bases, leaving 16 bases between the germline ends. Germline-derived CDR1 and CDR2 are KGHSH and LQKENI. There are 15 residues in the CDR3. The CDR3 protein is CASSPLGGGRETQYF. CDR3 DNA sequence: TGTGCCAGCTCACCTCTCGGAGGGGGCAGGGAGACCCAGTACTTC. Combining the CDR3 with reference TRBV18 and TRBJ2-5 gives the whole variable domain NAGVMQNPRHLVRRRGQEARLRCSPMKGHSHVYWYRQLPEEGLKFMVYLQKENIIDESGMPKERFSAEFPKEGPSILRIQQVVRGDSAAYFCASSPLGGGRETQYFGPGTRLLVL.

This clone appeared once. The rearrangement joins TRBV6-5 to TRBJ2-7; unclear D gene. Germline V gives CDR1 MNHEY, CDR2 SVGAGI. The CDR3 is made up of 11 amino acids. V was cut by 6 bases and J by 5 bases, with 8 bases left in between. The chain's CDR3 is CASRMADEQYF. CDR3 nucleotides: TGTGCCAGCAGGATGGCGGACGAGCAGTACTTC.

The rearrangement uses TRBV5-4 and TRBJ1-1; D is possibly TRBD1 (5 bases). Germline lookup yields CDR1 SGHNT and CDR2 YYREEE (reference sequence). The length of the CDR3 is 15 residues. Trimming left V 4 bases short and J 1 base short, with 14 bases between. CDR3 in DNA: TGTGCCAGCAGCACTCCTCAAACAGGGAACACTGAAGCTTTCTTT. Its protein is CASSTPQTGNTEAFF.

The V and J genes are TRBV7-9 and TRBJ1-5; D unclear. The CDR3 is 12 amino acids. The germline V gene encodes CDR1 SEHNR and CDR2 FQNEAQ (reference sequence). Trimming stripped 6 bases from V and 6 bases from J, with 9 bases between. In DNA form, the CDR3 reads TGTGCCAGCAGAAGAGGGAGTCAGCCCCAGCATTTT. Translating it yields CASRRGSQPQHF.

In the case of this clone: Other DNA variants within this sample encode the same CDR3. V usage is TRBV18 and J usage is TRBJ1-1, with a tentative D call TRBD1 (6 bases). With 3 bases removed from V and 2 bases from J, the gap between germline ends came to 10 bases. The CDR3 totals 14 residues. Germline values: CDR1 KGHSH, CDR2 LQKENI. CDR3 region: CASSPQGGNTEAFF. As DNA, the CDR3 is TGTGCCAGCTCACCGCAAGGGGGTAACACTGAAGCTTTCTTT.

The chain couples TRBV18 to TRBJ2-3; TRBD2 matches at 10 bases. V shed 3 bases and J 9 bases; nucleotides not matched to a gene: 12. CDR3 length: 16 amino acids. Per the germline V gene, CDR1 is KGHSH and CDR2 is LQKENI. The CDR3 nucleotides are TGTGCCAGCTCACCCTCCCTAGCGGGGGATGGAGGCACGCAGTATTTT. It translates to CASSPSLAGDGGTQYF.

This clone has just one count. The J gene is TRBJ1-2, the V gene TRBV29-1; D is uncertain. Germline CDR1 is SQVTM and CDR2 is ANQGSEA. CDR3 length equals 16 residues. Trimming removed 0 bases from V and 4 bases from J, with 18 bases in between. The CDR3 nucleotides read TGCAGCGTTGAAGATCCCCCCGAAGGCGGATCCTATGGCTACACCTTC. This translates into CSVEDPPEGGSYGYTF.

The V gene is TRBV5-1, the J gene TRBJ2-3; 9 positions agree with TRBD2. CDR3 length: 17 residues. The germline CDR1 and CDR2 sequences are SGHRS and YFSETQ. The V and J ends lost 2 bases and 6 bases, in that order; junction bases with no gene match: 13. The chain's CDR3 is CASSFWASGATGDTQYF. The CDR3, as DNA: TGCGCCAGCAGCTTCTGGGCTAGCGGGGCCACAGGGGATACGCAGTATTTT. Variable domain in full (rest from reference TRBV5-1 and TRBJ2-3): KAGVTQTPRYLIKTRGQQVTLSCSPISGHRSVSWYQQTPGQGLQFLFEYFSETQRNKGNFPGRFSGRQFSNSRSEMNVSTLELGDSALYLCASSFWASGATGDTQYFGPGTRLTVL.

This CDR3 reads CASNLPPADTQYF. The CDR3 nucleotides are TGTGCCAGCAACCTACCCCCCGCAGATACGCAGTATTTT. The rearrangement uses TRBV9 and TRBJ2-3, with D hard to call. Between the trimmed V and J ends, which lost 6 bases and 4 bases, there was a span of 12 bases. The CDR3 extends over 13 amino acids. Germline values: CDR1 SGDLS, CDR2 YYNGEE.

This clone was counted once. V and J are TRBV19 and TRBJ1-2, with TRBD1 identical over 11 bases. Trimming at V came to 3 bases and at J to 8 bases, leaving 8 bases not matched to a gene. Germline V CDR1 and CDR2: LNHDA, SQIVND (reference sequence). The CDR3 is made up of 15 amino acids. Written as DNA, the CDR3 is TGTGCCAGTAGTATTACGGGACAGGGGGTGAGAGGCTACACCTTC. This translates into CASSITGQGVRGYTF.

The rearrangement joins TRBV16 to TRBJ2-7, with D perhaps matching TRBD1 (6 bases). The CDR3 totals 14 residues. CDR1 KGHSY and CDR2 FQNENV come from the germline V gene. V was shortened by 5 bases and J by 6 bases, with 17 bases between the two germline ends. The CDR3 here is CASSFFSGVPEQYF. CDR3 coding DNA: TGTGCCAGCAGCTTCTTCTCAGGGGTACCCGAGCAGTACTTC.

V usage is TRBV7-8 and J usage is TRBJ1-1, with 7 bases fitting TRBD1. J lost 5 bases, V lost 1 base, and 10 bases had no gene match. The CDR3 has 16 amino acids. Germline V gene sequence: CDR1 SGHVS, CDR2 FQNEAQ. CDR3 sequence (DNA): TGTGCCAGCAGCTTAGAAACTCCGAGGGGGCCTACTGAAGCTTTCTTT. It translates to CASSLETPRGPTEAFF. The whole variable domain, filled in from reference TRBV7-8 and TRBJ1-1, reads GAGVSQSPRYKVAKRGQDVALRCDPISGHVSLFWYQQALGQGPEFLTYFQNEAQLDKSGLPSDRFFAERPEGSVSTLKIQRTQQEDSAVYLCASSLETPRGPTEAFFGQGTRLTVV.

The V gene is TRBV11-2, the J gene TRBJ2-4; D is unclear. Per germline, CDR1 SGHAT and CDR2 FQNNGV. The CDR3 consists of 15 residues. Trimming removed 5 bases at V and 1 base at J, with 12 bases between. DNA for the CDR3: TGTGCCAGCAGCATACACACATCGGCCAAAAACATTCAGTACTTC. This encodes CASSIHTSAKNIQYF.